This T cell receptor (beta chain) was sequenced during a study of siplizumab effects on memory and regulatory T cells. Sequencing was performed with immunoSEQ multiplex PCR; in TCRdb, only in-frame clones are kept and a portion is missing. The sample carries about 100,000 clones, 94% recorded once. On this clone itself: What it binds is not known.

Study-wide results and caveats: Significantly reduced by siplizumab was the cumulative frequency of alloreactive sequences, namely those traceable to unstimulated CD4+ memory cells. A naive or memory phenotype could not be assigned to roughly 75-97% of the proliferating CD4+ or CD8+ clones. Major contributors to the alloresponse seemed to be naive T cells, which also appeared more diverse than memory cells.

The CDR3 loop spans 13 amino acids. The germline gives CDR1 MNHEY, CDR2 SVGAGI. Trimming stripped 2 bases from V and 7 bases from J, with 12 bases between. Sequencing input: Tregs sorted from blood. V gene TRBV6-5 combines with J gene TRBJ2-7; no clear D gene. The sequence was obtained from a human donor in good health. The DNA of the CDR3 is TGTGCCAGCAGTTACGCAAGTCTTGGGGAGCAGTACTTC. Protein: CASSYASLGEQYF.